A selection of T cell receptor beta chains follows, all from one sample in a study of T-cell memory formation after mild COVID-19. MiXCR was run by TCRdb on the 5' RACE reads, yielding one entry per CDR3 protein. The sample shows some 97,000 distinct CDR3 sequences, over 8.5% of them seen only once. The specimen was PBMCs or a T cell subset sorted from them (not recorded which). All receptors derive from a man in his late teens or twenties who had mild COVID-19 (a few samples of this study predate the infection). Cell type and time point are not known. The CDR3 runs from the conserved cysteine through the conserved F or W. Fields, in order: J gene, V gene, clone size, CDR3 protein. Rows give clone size only sometimes, using once, few, many, or a class for an expanded clone.

TRBJ1-1 | TRBV3-1 | many | CASSPLVGTEAFF
TRBJ2-2 | TRBV7-9 | NA | CASSPTDREIGELFF
TRBJ2-1 | TRBV4-1 | NA | CASSQVQLAGGLAFF
TRBJ1-5 | TRBV19 | few | CASREDSNQPQHF
TRBJ2-7 | TRBV29-1 | few | CSVGPGQSDYEQYF
TRBJ2-3 | TRBV6-5 | NA | CASSHGQGLYTDTQYF
TRBJ1-1 | TRBV29-1 | few | CSAETENTEAFF
TRBJ2-1 | TRBV4-1 | few | CASSQDPEGISYNEQFF
TRBJ2-1 | TRBV9 | few | CASSVVGQSSYNEQFF
TRBJ2-3 | TRBV13 | few | CASSPQRTDTQYF
TRBJ1-6 | TRBV7-9 | NA | CASSLGQGESPLHF
TRBJ2-6 | TRBV7-3 | few | CASSSNSGANVLTF
TRBJ2-5 | TRBV29-1 | NA | CSVVGLQQEPQETQYF
TRBJ1-1 | TRBV7-6 | NA | CASSLLRSGLYDAEALF
TRBJ2-2 | TRBV18 | few | CASSPGKDTSNTGELFF
TRBJ2-2 | TRBV4-1 | NA | CASSPRIPGLGELFF
TRBJ1-1 | TRBV11-2 | few | CASSLDYGETEFLNTEAFF
TRBJ2-2 | TRBV25-1 | few | CASGLAGGPVGGELFF
TRBJ1-2 | TRBV6-5 | NA | CASSFGTEYAYTF
TRBJ1-1 | TRBV3-2 | NA | CASSRRTVNTEAFF
TRBJ2-3 | TRBV7-3 | few | CASSEGQGYADTQYF
TRBJ2-4 | TRBV20-1 | NA | CSARHGSPAKNIQYF
TRBJ2-5 | TRBV29-1 | NA | CSGTSRQTQYF
TRBJ2-7 | TRBV7-9 | NA | CASSSVGGSSYEQYF
TRBJ2-5 | TRBV5-4 | many | CASEWGGHKETQYF
TRBJ2-3 | TRBV25-1 | NA | CASSGDRGKDTQYF